A single sample gave rise to the 8 T cell receptor beta chains below, sequenced in a study of T cells in Graves' hyperthyroidism and ophthalmopathy. Amplification of TCR beta CDR3 regions used RNA as the template. Primed by the HTBI set, a first-round RT-PCR was run on the TCR CDR3. TCRdb ran MiXCR on the multiplex PCR reads and lists one entry per CDR3 protein. The repertoire holds nearly 750,000 distinct CDR3 sequences, with approximately 40% as singletons. The material sequenced was blood. The source is a middle-aged woman with Graves' hyperthyroidism.

This clonotype was seen only once. The gene calls are TRBV7-2 and TRBJ1-5; 8 bases are shared with TRBD1. The V segment lost 4 bases and the J segment 9 bases; nucleotides outside the gene matches: 5. Germline CDR1 and CDR2: SGHTA and FQGNSA. The CDR3 is 13 amino acids. For the CDR3, the DNA is TGTGCCAGCAGCTCGGACAGGGAACCGCCCCAGCATTTT. Residues: CASSSDREPPQHF.

This chain joins TRBV6-6 and TRBJ1-1; D ambiguous. Germline V CDR1 and CDR2: MNHNY, SVGAGI (reference sequence). The length of the CDR3 is 14 residues. V was shortened by 6 bases and J by 7 bases, with 18 bases between the two germline ends. The CDR3 spells CASSDMSVAGEAFF. CDR3 in DNA: TGTGCCAGCAGCGATATGTCCGTGGCCGGTGAAGCTTTCTTT.

This chain uses TRBV7-2 with TRBJ2-5; D is possibly TRBD2 (6 bases). The CDR3 is made up of 16 amino acids. V was cut by 1 base and J by 2 bases, with 14 bases left in between. In germline, CDR1 is SGHTA, CDR2 FQGNSA. Here the CDR3 reads CASSLGAREAQETQYF. The DNA of the CDR3 is TGTGCCAGCAGCTTAGGGGCCAGGGAGGCACAAGAGACCCAGTACTTC.

This clonotype has a count of ten or more. Germline and junction disagree at one end, which may indicate a read error. V is TRBV7-7 and J is TRBJ2-5; D may be TRBD1 or TRBD2 (5 bases each). Germline V gives CDR1 SSHAT, CDR2 FNYEAQ (reference sequence). The CDR3 loop spans 14 amino acids. The CDR3 DNA reads as TGTGCTAGCAGCCAGGGACGGCTCCAAGAGACCCAGTACTTC. Its protein is CASSQGRLQETQYF. The whole variable domain, filled in from reference TRBV7-7 and TRBJ2-5, reads GAGVSQSPRYKVTKRGQDVTLRCDPISSHATLYWYQQALGQGPEFLTYFNYEAQPDKSGLPSDRFSAERPEGSISTLTIQRTEQRDSAMYRCASSQGRLQETQYFGPGTRLLVL.

This clonotype was counted ten times or more. The chain combines TRBV10-3 with TRBJ2-2; D gene uncertain. The CDR3 is 15 amino acids. Between the trimmed V and J ends, which lost 6 bases and 0 bases, there was a span of 11 bases. Germline V gene sequence: CDR1 ENHRY, CDR2 SYGVKD. CDR3 in amino acids: CAISAGSSNTGELFF. The CDR3 DNA reads as TGTGCCATCAGCGCCGGGTCCTCGAACACCGGGGAGCTGTTTTTT.

The chain combines TRBV28 with TRBJ1-1; TRBD1 matches 9 bases. This CDR3 has 15 residues. The J segment lost 7 bases and the V segment lost 4 bases, leaving 10 bases of the junction unmatched. In germline, CDR1 is MDHEN, CDR2 SYDVKM. In DNA form, the CDR3 reads TGTGCCAGCAGTTCGTCCCGGGACAGGGTTGGTGAAGCTTTCTTT. Translation gives CASSSSRDRVGEAFF.

This clonotype has a count of ten or more. This rearrangement joins TRBV18 to TRBJ1-2; 7 bases match TRBD1. Germline V CDR1 and CDR2: KGHSH, LQKENI. V shed 6 bases, J shed 6 bases, and the junction held 10 bases outside the gene matches. This CDR3 is 14 amino acids long. The CDR3 sequence: CASSPQGGQDGYTF. CDR3 in DNA: TGTGCCAGCTCCCCTCAGGGGGGGCAGGATGGCTACACCTTC.

Concerning this clonotype itself: The final CDR3 position lacks the conserved phenylalanine or tryptophan, pointing to a likely read error. The genes are TRBV12-3 or TRBV12-4 and TRBJ2-5; D unclear. The CDR3 is made up of 12 amino acids. In DNA, the CDR3 is TGTGCTAGCAGTTTAAGTTCAGAGACCCAGTACCTC. This gives the protein CASSLSSETQYL.